These 5 T cell receptor beta chains came from one sample sequenced in a study of shared clonotypes between healthy human individuals. Profiling relied on immunoSEQ multiplex PCR, and the TCRdb table lists in-frame clones only, not all of them. The sample contains a few hundred thousand clones, around 97% of which appear only once. Sequencing was done on a sample of naive CD4+ T cells sorted from blood. Subset reported: CD45RA+ positively selected. These receptors came from a woman aged 25-40 years in good health.

In this sample, this clone turned up once. V and J are TRBV21-1 and TRBJ2-5; the table's D call TRBD2 went unverified against the DNA. TRBV21-1 is assigned pseudogene status. The CDR3 has 15 amino acids. CDR3: CASSNPGGGGETQYF. The CDR3 bases are TGTGCCAGCAGCAATCCGGGTGGGGGAGGAGAGACCCAGTACTTC.

The V gene is TRBV5-8, the J gene TRBJ2-1; 9 positions match TRBD2. J gave up 4 bases and V 0 bases, and 2 bases lay outside the gene matches. Germline V lookup: CDR1 SGHTS, CDR2 YDEGEE. This CDR3 spans 15 amino acids. The CDR3 DNA follows: TGTGCCAGCAGCTTGGTGACTAGCGGATACAATGAGCAGTTCTTC. This encodes CASSLVTSGYNEQFF. Combining the CDR3 with reference TRBV5-8 and TRBJ2-1 gives the whole variable domain EAGVTQSPTHLIKTRGQQATLRCSPISGHTSVYWYQQALGLGLQFLLWYDEGEERNRGNFPPRFSGRQFPNYSSELNVNALELEDSALYLCASSLVTSGYNEQFFGPGTRLTVL.

V gene TRBV19 combines with J gene TRBJ1-2, with 9 bases matching TRBD1. This CDR3 is 15 amino acids long. Per germline, CDR1 LNHDA and CDR2 SQIVND (reference sequence). Unmatched junction bases numbered 10, after V lost 3 bases and J lost 8 bases. The CDR3 sequence: CASSMGRDRVLGYTF. In nucleotides, the CDR3 is TGTGCCAGTAGTATGGGACGGGACAGGGTACTCGGCTACACCTTC.

The V and J genes are TRBV6-1 and TRBJ1-4; perhaps TRBD1 as D (5 bases). Germline V CDR1 and CDR2: MNHNS, SASEGT. The CDR3 has 14 amino acids. V shed 5 bases and J shed 5 bases, with 12 bases lying between them. This CDR3 is CASSTGTGNEKLFF. The CDR3 region has the DNA TGTGCCAGCAGTACCGGGACGGGGAATGAAAAACTGTTTTTT.

The chain joins TRBV25-1 to TRBJ1-1; D uncertain. V lost 8 bases to trimming and J lost 8 bases, with 18 bases between them. In germline, CDR1 is MGHDK, CDR2 SYGVNS. This CDR3 has 13 amino acids. CDR3 loop: CASQTTGSREAFF. CDR3 in DNA: TGTGCCAGCCAGACGACCGGGTCGAGGGAAGCTTTCTTT.